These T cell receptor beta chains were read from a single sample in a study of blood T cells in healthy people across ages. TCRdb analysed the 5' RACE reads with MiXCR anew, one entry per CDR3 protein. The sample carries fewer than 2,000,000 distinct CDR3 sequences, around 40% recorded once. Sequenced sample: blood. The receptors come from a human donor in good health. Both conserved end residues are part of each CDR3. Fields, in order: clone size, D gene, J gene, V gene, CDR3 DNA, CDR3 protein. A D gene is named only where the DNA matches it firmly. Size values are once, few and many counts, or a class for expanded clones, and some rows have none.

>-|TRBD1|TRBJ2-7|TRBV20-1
TGCAGTGCTAATACCGGGACAGGGTCCTACGAGCAGTACTTC
CSANTGTGSYEQYF
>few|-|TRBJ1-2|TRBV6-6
TGTGCCAGCACCCTCTTGGGGGGCTATGGCTACACCTTC
CASTLLGGYGYTF
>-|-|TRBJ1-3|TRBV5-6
TGTGCCAGCAGCTTGCTGAACACCATATATTTT
CASSLLNTIYF
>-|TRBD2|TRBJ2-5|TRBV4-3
TGCGCCAGCAGCCAAGAAGCGGGGGGCCCCCATGGGGACCAGTACTTC
CASSQEAGGPHGDQYF
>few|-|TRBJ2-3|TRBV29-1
TGCAGGTACAGGGGACTTAGCACAGATACGCAGTATTTT
CRYRGLSTDTQYF
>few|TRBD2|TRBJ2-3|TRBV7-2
TGTGCCAGCAGCTTACTAGCGGATCCTAGCACAGATACGCAGTATTTT
CASSLLADPSTDTQYF
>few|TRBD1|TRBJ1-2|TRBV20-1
TGCAGTGCCACCCCCAGGGGGGCGTCTGGCTATGGCTACACCTTC
CSATPRGASGYGYTF
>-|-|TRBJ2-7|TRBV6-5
TGTGCCAGCAGAAAAATGGGGGGAAACGAGCAGTACTTC
CASRKMGGNEQYF
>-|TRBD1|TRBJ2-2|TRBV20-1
TGCAGTGCTAGGACAGGGGGATCGTACGCCGGGGAGCTGTTTTTT
CSARTGGSYAGELFF
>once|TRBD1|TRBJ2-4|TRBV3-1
TGTGCCAGCAGCCAAAACAGGGGTGAGCAGTACTTC
CASSQNRGEQYF
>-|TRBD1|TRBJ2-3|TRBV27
TGTGCCAGCAGTTTTTTGAATTTGGGACAGGGTTTGACAGATACGCAGTATTTT
CASSFLNLGQGLTDTQYF
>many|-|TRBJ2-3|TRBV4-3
TGCGCCAGCAGCCGCCGGGTCGGCGGGGAAGGCACAGATACGCAGTATTTT
CASSRRVGGEGTDTQYF
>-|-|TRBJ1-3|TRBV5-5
TGTGCCAGCAGCTCCCTTGGGACGGCCTACTCTGGAAACACCATATATTTT
CASSSLGTAYSGNTIYF
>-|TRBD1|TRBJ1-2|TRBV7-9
TGTGCCAGCAGCAAACCGGGACAGAGCCACTCTAACTATGGCTACACCTTC
CASSKPGQSHSNYGYTF
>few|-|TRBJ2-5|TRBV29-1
TGCAGCGACGGGGGGCATGGGGAGACCCAGTACTTC
CSDGGHGETQYF
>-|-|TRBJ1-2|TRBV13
TGTGCCAGCAGCTCGGGACTTCTTAGATCGGACTACACCTTC
CASSSGLLRSDYTF
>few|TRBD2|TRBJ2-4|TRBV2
TGTGCCAGCAGTGAAGCGTACGGACTAGCGATAAACATTCAGTACTTC
CASSEAYGLAINIQYF
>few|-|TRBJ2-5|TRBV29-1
TGCAGCGTTGAGGCCGGAGGGCAAGAGATCCAGTACTTC
CSVEAGGQEIQYF
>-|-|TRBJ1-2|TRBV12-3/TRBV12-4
TGTGCCAGCAGTTTAGTCACAGGCGTCCCACATGGCTACACCTTC
CASSLVTGVPHGYTF
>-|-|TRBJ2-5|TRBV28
TGTGCCAGCAGTCTCCTGAAACAGACCCAGTACTTC
CASSLLKQTQYF
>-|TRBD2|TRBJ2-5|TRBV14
TGTGCCAGCAGCCAAGGCGGGACTAGTCAAAAGACCCAGTACTTC
CASSQGGTSQKTQYF
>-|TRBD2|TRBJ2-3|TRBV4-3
TGCGCCAGCAGCCGCTGGGAGGGGAGAACTAGCACAGATACGCAGTATTTT
CASSRWEGRTSTDTQYF
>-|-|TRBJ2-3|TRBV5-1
TGCGCCAGCAGCTCCCAAGCTCTACTAGCAGATACGCAGTATTTT
CASSSQALLADTQYF